The clone carrying this TCR beta chain was detected many times. One entry per CDR3 protein results from TCRdb running MiXCR on the 5' RACE reads. Among around 100,000 distinct CDR3 sequences listed, about 5.6% were seen once. This sample was included in a study of identical twins. The CDR3 consists of 8 residues. V lost 7 bases and J lost 10, with 5 bases in between. Germline CDR1 and CDR2: SNHLY and FYNNEI. What was sequenced was memory T cells sorted from blood. J is TRBJ2-7 and V is TRBV2; D uncertain. This sequence was found in a woman aged 50 to 60 in good health. CDR3 sequence (DNA): TGTGCCAGCACTAGACAGTACGTC. Translating gives CASTRQYV.